The present TCR beta chain was sequenced within a study of T cells in Graves' hyperthyroidism and ophthalmopathy. The study, taken as a whole, reports: Blood held most thyroid clonotypes expanded above 0.001 frequency.

Template material for amplifying TCR beta CDR3 regions consisted of RNA transcripts. HTBI primers were used for first-round RT-PCR of the TCR CDR3. Each CDR3 protein gets one entry after TCRdb re-called the multiplex PCR reads with MiXCR. The sample has hundreds of thousands of distinct CDR3 sequences; around 13% are singletons. The study excluded patients with uncontrolled infection, other autoimmune disease, pregnancy or lactation. The CDR3 contains 14 residues. Germline CDR1 MNHEY, CDR2 SVGEGT. The ends were cut back, 6 bases at V and 6 bases at J, with 17 bases in the middle. Concerning this clonotype itself: Its specificity is not known.

Sequenced input: blood. The chain has TRBV6-2 or TRBV6-3 and TRBJ2-5; possible D gene TRBD2, 7 bases. This TCR was sampled from a woman between 18 and 29 years old with Graves' hyperthyroidism. The CDR3 DNA follows: TGTGCCAGCAGGGAGGGGGGGAGCGGGAAGACCCAGTACTTC. Its translation is CASREGGSGKTQYF.